The sequence of this T cell receptor beta chain was determined in a study of blood T cell repertoires in COVID-19. The CDR3 is 16 residues long. With V trimmed by 2 bases and J by 3 bases, 7 bases remained unmatched. Germline values: CDR1 SNHLY, CDR2 FYNNEI. TCRdb keeps only in-frame clones here, not all; method: immunoSEQ multiplex PCR. The repertoire holds some 100,000 clones, with just over 85% as singletons. The sequenced sample consisted of peripheral blood. This receptor was obtained from a woman aged 70-85 years with acute or convalescent COVID-19. The gene calls are TRBV2 and TRBJ2-1; 7 bases line up with TRBD2. CDR3 in amino acids: CASSEWAREIYNEQFF. The DNA for the CDR3 is TGTGCCAGCAGTGAATGGGCGCGGGAGATCTACAATGAGCAGTTCTTC.